This section outlines one T cell receptor (beta chain) sequence together with its context. Antigen specificity is unknown. Time point denoted: newly diagnosed GD, antithyroid drugs for less than 3 months. PBMCs were the source of the RNA used for TCR sequencing. The ends were cut back, 5 bases at V and 0 bases at J, with 13 bases in the middle. Germline V gene data show CDR1 as SGHTA and CDR2 as FQGNSA. The CDR3 covers 15 residues. These data belong to a study of regulatory T cells in long-lasting Graves disease. General study findings and limits: The small sample size may have reduced accuracy.

Construction of the TCR beta libraries employed iRepertoire HTBI primers in conjunction with Arm-PCR of CDR3 regions. TCRdb fed the multiplex PCR reads into MiXCR, producing one record per CDR3 protein. The table records hundreds of thousands of distinct CDR3 sequences, about 16% of them present only once. The same specimen was also included in a second study, on T cells in Graves' hyperthyroidism and ophthalmopathy. That report adds: Blood also held most thyroid clonotypes expanded beyond 0.001.

The V gene is TRBV7-2, the J gene TRBJ2-5; D is perhaps TRBD2 (6 bases). This material consisted of peripheral blood mononuclear cells (PBMCs), taken at new diagnosis, from a patient treated with antithyroid drugs. The TCR comes from a woman aged 35-65 years with Graves disease. The CDR3 nucleotides read TGTGCCAGCAGCCCGCCTGGGGGGTACCAAGAGACCCAGTACTTC. This codes for CASSPPGGYQETQYF.